A single sample gave rise to the 18 T cell receptor beta chains below, sequenced in a study of cytomegalovirus exposure and HLA in healthy donors. Sequencing was performed with immunoSEQ multiplex PCR; in TCRdb, only in-frame clones are kept and a portion is missing. Among approximately 270,000 clones, around 86% were seen once, and the ten largest hold approximately 1%. The specimen was PBMCs. These receptors all come from a woman under 30 in good health and CMV-seronegative.

The chain is built from TRBV5-1 and TRBJ2-2, with 7 nucleotides matching TRBD1. CDR1 is SGHRS and CDR2 is YFSETQ in the germline V gene. CDR3 length equals 15 residues. V lost 4 bases to trimming and J lost 6 bases; unmatched junction nucleotides: 9. CDR3 coding DNA: TGCGCCAGCAGCCCCGGACAGGAATACTCCGGGGAGCTGTTTTTT. This gives the protein CASSPGQEYSGELFF.

The chain couples TRBV7-2 to TRBJ2-2, with TRBD1 identical over 7 bases. This CDR3 region has 17 residues. The ends lost 5 bases at V and 2 bases at J; junction bases unmatched: 11. CDR1 is SGHTA, CDR2 FQGNSA, per germline. The CDR3 here is CASSQRGQRQNTGELFF. In DNA form, the CDR3 reads TGTGCCAGCAGCCAAAGGGGACAGCGACAAAACACCGGGGAGCTGTTTTTT.

The chain employs TRBV29-1 and TRBJ2-7, with D tentatively TRBD2 (6 bases). V gave up 6 bases and J gave up 3 bases, with 18 bases separating them. This CDR3 has 14 residues. CDR1 SQVTM and CDR2 ANQGSEA come from the germline V gene. CDR3 bases: TGCAGCGTCCGAACGGGACTTTGGGTCTACGAGCAGTACTTC. It is translated as CSVRTGLWVYEQYF.

The rearrangement links TRBV5-1 to TRBJ2-3; D unclear. The germline V gene encodes CDR1 SGHRS and CDR2 YFSETQ. The length of the CDR3 is 15 residues. V gave up 0 bases and J gave up 0 bases, with 8 bases separating them. The CDR3 nucleotides read TGCGCCAGCAGCTTGGGACTGGATAGCACAGATACGCAGTATTTT. Protein product: CASSLGLDSTDTQYF.

V is TRBV5-5 and J is TRBJ2-7; tentative D call: TRBD1 (6 bases). The V end was cut by 4 bases, the J end by 0 bases, with 11 bases between. This CDR3 has 14 amino acids. Per germline, CDR1 SGHKS and CDR2 YYEKEE (reference sequence). Written as DNA, the CDR3 is TGTGCCAGCAGCCCCACAGGGACCTCCTACGAGCAGTACTTC. Protein product: CASSPTGTSYEQYF. Drawing the rest from reference TRBV5-5 and TRBJ2-7, the complete variable domain is DAGVTQSPTHLIKTRGQQVTLRCSPISGHKSVSWYQQVLGQGPQFIFQYYEKEERGRGNFPDRFSARQFPNYSSELNVNALLLGDSALYLCASSPTGTSYEQYFGPGTRLTVT.

A remark on this clone: One end of the junction varies from germline; a read error may be responsible. This sequence joins TRBV11-2 and TRBJ1-5; no firm D call. Germline CDR1 and CDR2: SGHAT and FQNNGV. There are 16 residues in the CDR3. The CDR3 nucleotides are TGTGCCAGCAGCCAGGAGGAGCCGCGTACCAATCATCCCCAGCATTTT. Translating gives CASSQEEPRTNHPQHF.

The chain has TRBV27 and TRBJ1-1; a weak D match, TRBD1 (6 bases). Per germline, CDR1 MNHEY and CDR2 SMNVEV (reference sequence). Deletions cut 3 bases from V and 1 base from J, with 9 bases between. This CDR3 region has 14 residues. CDR3 nucleotides: TGTGCCAGCAGTTTGCGGGGGCCGAACACTGAAGCTTTCTTT. It is translated as CASSLRGPNTEAFF.

The genes are TRBV29-1 and TRBJ2-7, with 9 bases fitting TRBD1. The length of the CDR3 is 15 residues. The germline gives CDR1 SQVTM, CDR2 ANQGSEA. After removal of 0 bases from V and 6 bases from J, the junction contained 9 bases not matched to a gene. The CDR3 DNA reads as TGCAGCGTTGAAGATCCTGGGACAGGGAACTTCGAGCAGTACTTC. Its protein is CSVEDPGTGNFEQYF.

This clone has just a few counts. This chain uses TRBV7-2 with TRBJ1-1; tentative D call: TRBD1 (5 bases). Between the trimmed V and J ends, which lost 5 bases and 4 bases, there was a span of 8 bases. The germline V gene has CDR1 SGHTA and CDR2 FQGNSA. The CDR3 contains 12 residues. The CDR3 here is CASSTQATEAFF. The CDR3 DNA sequence: TGTGCCAGCAGCACACAGGCCACTGAAGCTTTCTTT. Using reference TRBV7-2 and TRBJ1-1 for the parts outside the CDR3, the full variable domain is GAGVSQSPSNKVTEKGKDVELRCDPISGHTALYWYRQSLGQGLEFLIYFQGNSAPDKSGLPSDRFSAERTGGSVSTLTIQRTQQEDSAVYLCASSTQATEAFFGQGTRLTVV.

The chain links TRBV7-2 to TRBJ2-7; TRBD2 aligns across 11 bases. The germline CDR1 and CDR2 sequences are SGHTA and FQGNSA. With 5 bases clipped from V and 2 bases from J, the junction kept 5 bases outside the gene matches. CDR3 length: 15 residues. For the CDR3, the DNA is TGTGCCAGCAGCCGCAGACTAGCGGGGCCCTACGAGCAGTACTTC. Its translation: CASSRRLAGPYEQYF.

The V gene is TRBV5-1, the J gene TRBJ2-7, with TRBD2 matching 9 bases. Germline V gives CDR1 SGHRS, CDR2 YFSETQ. The junction had 15 bases not matched to a gene; V was cut back by 1 base and J by 4 bases. The CDR3 loop spans 18 amino acids. CDR3 amino acids: CASSLRLAESVNFYEQYF. The CDR3 region has the DNA TGCGCCAGCAGCTTGAGACTAGCGGAGAGCGTTAACTTTTACGAGCAGTACTTC.

This chain connects TRBV9 to TRBJ2-1, with D perhaps matching TRBD2 (5 bases). V lost 4 bases and J lost 0, with 20 bases in between. Germline CDR1 SGDLS, CDR2 YYNGEE. The CDR3 has 18 amino acids. The chain's CDR3 is CASSRTAPTISSYNEQFF. Written as DNA, the CDR3 is TGTGCCAGCAGCAGAACCGCCCCGACTATTAGCTCCTACAATGAGCAGTTCTTC. The full variable domain, in which reference TRBV9 and TRBJ2-1 provide the parts outside the CDR3, is DSGVTQTPKHLITATGQRVTLRCSPRSGDLSVYWYQQSLDQGLQFLIQYYNGEERAKGNILERFSAQQFPDLHSELNLSSLELGDSALYFCASSRTAPTISSYNEQFFGPGTRLTVL.

The V gene is TRBV7-9, the J gene TRBJ1-4; 8 bases align to TRBD1. The CDR3 contains 15 residues. Germline V gives CDR1 SEHNR, CDR2 FQNEAQ (reference sequence). With 2 bases clipped from V and 8 bases from J, the junction kept 7 bases outside the gene matches. The CDR3 protein is CASSLQQGGTEKLFF. In DNA form, the CDR3 reads TGTGCCAGCAGCTTACAACAGGGGGGAACCGAAAAACTGTTTTTT.

The V gene is TRBV20-1, the J gene TRBJ1-1, with D unclear. Germline V gene lookup returns CDR1 DFQATT and CDR2 SNEGSKA (reference sequence). V lost 3 bases to trimming and J lost 3 bases, with 5 bases between them. The CDR3 totals 11 residues. CDR3 sequence (DNA): TGCAGTGCTAGCCCTGACACTGAAGCTTTCTTT. Amino acid sequence: CSASPDTEAFF.

The chain carries TRBV19 and TRBJ2-7; D perhaps matches TRBD1 (6 bases). Germline CDR1 is LNHDA and CDR2 is SQIVND (reference sequence). Trimming took 6 bases from V and 1 from J, leaving 16 bases between them. This CDR3 contains 15 residues. The CDR3 DNA is TGTGCCAGTAGATCGACAGGCCCAGCGTCCTACGAGCAGTACTTC. Protein sequence: CASRSTGPASYEQYF. Using reference TRBV19 and TRBJ2-7 for the parts outside the CDR3, the full variable domain is DGGITQSPKYLFRKEGQNVTLSCEQNLNHDAMYWYRQDPGQGLRLIYYSQIVNDFQKGDIAEGYSVSREKKESFPLTVTSAQKNPTAFYLCASRSTGPASYEQYFGPGTRLTVT.

This clone has only one observation. In nucleotides, the CDR3 is TGTGCCAGTAGTATCGGAGGGATCTATGGCTACACCTTC. Its translation is CASSIGGIYGYTF. The chain links TRBV19 to TRBJ1-2, with no clear D. Trimming took 3 bases from V and 4 from J, leaving 9 bases between them. CDR1 and CDR2 (germline): LNHDA, SQIVND (reference sequence). This CDR3 has 13 amino acids.

The V gene is TRBV6-5, the J gene TRBJ1-3, with 10 positions matching TRBD1. V trimming: 5 bases; J trimming: 2 bases; junction bases outside the gene matches: 3. The length of the CDR3 is 15 residues. Germline CDR1 is MNHEY and CDR2 is SVGAGI. CDR3 in amino acids: CASSPGTGAGNTIYF. The CDR3 nucleotides are TGTGCCAGCAGTCCTGGGACAGGGGCTGGAAACACCATATATTTT.

The chain carries TRBV19 and TRBJ1-2; D gene ambiguous. This CDR3 region has 14 residues. V lost 3 bases, J lost 5 bases, and 13 bases lay in between. Germline lookup yields CDR1 LNHDA and CDR2 SQIVND (reference sequence). CDR3 DNA: TGTGCCAGTAGTATGCGGGGAGAGGTTTATGGCTACACCTTC. Its translation is CASSMRGEVYGYTF.